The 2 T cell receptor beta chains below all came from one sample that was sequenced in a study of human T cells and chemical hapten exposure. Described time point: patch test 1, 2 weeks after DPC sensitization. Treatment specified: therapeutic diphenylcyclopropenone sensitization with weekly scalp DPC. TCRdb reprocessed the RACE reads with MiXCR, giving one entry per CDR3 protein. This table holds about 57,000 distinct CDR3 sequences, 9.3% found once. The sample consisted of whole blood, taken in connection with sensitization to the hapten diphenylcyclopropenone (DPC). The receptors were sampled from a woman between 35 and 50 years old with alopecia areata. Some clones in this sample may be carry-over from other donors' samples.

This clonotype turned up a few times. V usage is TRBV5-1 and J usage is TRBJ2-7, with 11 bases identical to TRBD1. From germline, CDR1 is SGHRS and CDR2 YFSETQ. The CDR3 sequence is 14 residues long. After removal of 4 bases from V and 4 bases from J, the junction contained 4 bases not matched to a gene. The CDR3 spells CASSVGTGGYEQYF. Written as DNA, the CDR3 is TGCGCCAGCAGCGTAGGGACAGGGGGTTACGAGCAGTACTTC.

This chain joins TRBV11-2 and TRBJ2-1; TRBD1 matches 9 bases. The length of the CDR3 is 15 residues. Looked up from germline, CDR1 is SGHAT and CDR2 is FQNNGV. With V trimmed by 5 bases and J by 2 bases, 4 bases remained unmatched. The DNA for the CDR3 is TGTGCCAGCAGCCCGTGGACAGGGGCCTACAATGAGCAGTTCTTC. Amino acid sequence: CASSPWTGAYNEQFF.